This T cell receptor (beta chain) was sequenced during a study of T cells after yellow fever vaccination. This CDR3 comprises 14 residues. The V end lost 1 base, the J end lost 9 bases, and 16 bases lay between the germline ends. Germline CDR1 is SGHDN and CDR2 is FVKESK. TCRdb independently ran MiXCR on the 5' RACE reads; one entry per CDR3 protein. Among some 500,000 distinct CDR3 sequences, 13% were seen once, and the ten largest hold about an eighth. This clonotype was sampled from a man aged 25 to 45 who received the YFV17D yellow fever vaccine. This sample comprised PBMCs, obtained on the day of the yellow fever booster vaccination. The chain employs TRBV14 and TRBJ2-7; tentative D call: TRBD1 (7 bases). This CDR3 is CASSQGQGGFAQYF. In nucleotides, the CDR3 is TGTGCCAGCAGCCAAGGGCAGGGGGGTTTCGCGCAGTACTTC. Based on the CDR3 plus reference TRBV14 and TRBJ2-7, the full variable domain is EAGVTQFPSHSVIEKGQTVTLRCDPISGHDNLYWYRRVMGKEIKFLLHFVKESKQDESGMPNNRFLAERTGGTYSTLKVQPAELEDSGVYFCASSQGQGGFAQYFGPGTRLTVT.